This TCR beta chain was recovered during a study of T-cell reconstitution after alpha-beta-depleted transplantation in children. Unique molecular identifiers were incorporated into the prepared TCRbeta library. One entry per CDR3 protein results from TCRdb running MiXCR on the PCR reads. Found here are about 240,000 distinct CDR3 sequences, under 30% of them singletons; the top ten hold over 2.5%. From germline, CDR1 is DFQATT and CDR2 SNEGSKA (reference sequence). 11 amino acids form the CDR3, both terminal residues included. Remarks on this clonotype: The CDR3 ends on some other residue instead of the conserved phenylalanine or tryptophan, so this is likely a read error. It is unclear where the CDR3 begins or ends on the DNA, so no DNA is shown, and the CDR3 is as TCRdb lists it.

Sequencing used PBMCs, obtained before TCRalphabeta/CD19-depleted stem cell transplant. V and J are TRBV20-1 and TRBJ2-7; no check of the table's D call, TRBD1, against the DNA was made. The clonotype comes from a girl between 2 and 10 years old with Fanconi anemia, due to receive a stem cell transplant. The CDR3 loop reads CSARGLALGAA.